One TCR beta chain is described in this entry. Its antigen is as yet unknown. Chemo-refractory metastatic non-small-cell lung cancer patients received focal radiation with ipilimumab CTLA-4 blockade. This record comes from a study of radiotherapy plus CTLA-4 blockade in lung cancer. Turning to the study itself: Among patients, over 15% showed objective responses, and 30% to 40% had disease control.

Study-wide results and caveats: Subsequent to radiotherapy plus ipilimumab, tumor-derived TCR clones underwent expansion in blood. According to reports, early shifts in blood T cell clones, alongside interferon-beta, forecast response most accurately.

TCRdb's copy holds only in-frame clones and misses some; the assay was immunoSEQ multiplex PCR. Of about 41,000 clones in the sample, more than 70% were seen once. CDR1 is SGDLS, CDR2 YYNGEE, per germline. Trimming at V came to 3 bases and at J to 7 bases, leaving 4 bases not matched to a gene. CDR3 length: 14 amino acids. V usage is TRBV9 and J usage is TRBJ1-4, with 9 bases lining up with TRBD1. Sequenced here: peripheral blood, sampled from a patient treated with radiotherapy plus ipilimumab. The TCR sequence derives from a human donor with non-small cell lung cancer who had stable disease on radiotherapy plus ipilimumab. CDR3 sequence: CASSGTGGGEKLFF. CDR3 bases: TGTGCCAGCAGCGGCACAGGGGGCGGTGAAAAACTGTTTTTT. The complete variable domain, with remaining parts taken from reference TRBV9 and TRBJ1-4, reads DSGVTQTPKHLITATGQRVTLRCSPRSGDLSVYWYQQSLDQGLQFLIQYYNGEERAKGNILERFSAQQFPDLHSELNLSSLELGDSALYFCASSGTGGGEKLFFGSGTQLSVL.